Below are 9 T cell receptor beta chains sequenced from a single sample in a study of TIL therapy for anti-PD-1-resistant metastatic lung cancer. The time point is: pre-treatment sample, taken before nivolumab and TIL therapy. This was the immunoSEQ v3 assay. Only in-frame clones appear in the TCRdb table, and some are missing; sequencing was by immunoSEQ multiplex PCR. The sample holds about 59,000 clones, over 75% seen once. The source was blood, collected at baseline. Every receptor here comes from a person between 25 and 79 years old with non-small cell lung cancer.

This clone was picked up one time. V gene TRBV4-1 combines with J gene TRBJ1-5; 8 nucleotides line up with TRBD1. The CDR3 runs 17 residues. Looked up from germline, CDR1 is MGHRA and CDR2 is YSYEKL. Trimming at V came to 1 base and at J to 5 bases, leaving 10 bases not matched to a gene. Written as DNA, the CDR3 is TGCGCCAGCAGCCAAGGCCGCCCTGGACAGGGCCATCAGCCCCAGCATTTT. Its protein product is CASSQGRPGQGHQPQHF.

The chain employs TRBV6-5 and TRBJ1-3, with D tentatively TRBD1 (5 bases). The V end lost 5 bases, the J end lost 4 bases, and 15 bases lay between the germline ends. This CDR3 is built from 15 residues. CDR1 and CDR2 from the germline V gene are MNHEY and SVGAGI. CDR3 nucleotides: TGTGCCAGCAGTACCCCCAGGGAGCAGGGAAACACCATATATTTT. Its protein is CASSTPREQGNTIYF.

The chain carries TRBV3-1 (or the pseudogene TRBV3-2) and TRBJ1-6, with a tentative D call TRBD1 (5 bases). Trimming pared 5 bases from V and 3 bases from J, leaving 20 bases between. Per germline, CDR1 LGHDT and CDR2 YNNKEL (reference sequence). The CDR3 length is 18 residues. Written as DNA, the CDR3 is TGTGCCAGCAGCGACGACGAAAGGGGCCTACTCTATAATTCACCCCTCCACTTT. Translating gives CASSDDERGLLYNSPLHF.

CDR3 in amino acids: CASSASASYEQYF. CDR3 coding DNA: TGTGCCAGTAGCGCTAGCGCCTCCTACGAGCAGTACTTC. V and J are TRBV19 and TRBJ2-7; perhaps TRBD2 as D (6 bases). Trimming removed 6 bases from V and 0 bases from J, with 9 bases in between. The CDR3 contains 13 residues. CDR1 is LNHDA and CDR2 is SQIVND in the germline V gene (reference sequence).

The V call is TRBV4-3, the J call TRBJ2-7, with no clear D. The germline V and J ends were trimmed by 0 bases and 0 bases, with 12 bases remaining between them. The CDR3 is made up of 16 amino acids. Germline values: CDR1 LGHNA, CDR2 YSLEER. In nucleotides, the CDR3 is TGCGCCAGCAGCCAAGAAGTTACTCACAGCTCCTACGAGCAGTACTTC. Encoded protein: CASSQEVTHSSYEQYF.

The chain couples TRBV4-2 to TRBJ1-4; the match to TRBD1 covers 11 bases. Germline assignment: CDR1 LGHNA and CDR2 YNFKEQ. J was trimmed by 8 bases and V by 4 bases; bases with no gene match: 9. CDR3 length: 16 amino acids. CDR3 loop: CASSPPRTGGFEKLFF. In DNA form, the CDR3 reads TGTGCCAGCAGCCCCCCTAGGACAGGGGGCTTCGAAAAACTGTTTTTT.

This clone has just a few counts. The chain links TRBV6-6 to TRBJ2-7; perhaps TRBD2 as D (6 bases). Germline CDR1 and CDR2: MNHNY and SVGAGI (reference sequence). The V and J ends lost 7 bases and 2 bases respectively, with 12 bases between them. This CDR3 region has 13 residues. The CDR3 here is CASKGGKAYEQYF. The CDR3 DNA reads TGTGCCAGCAAGGGCGGGAAGGCCTACGAGCAGTACTTC.

J is TRBJ1-1 and V is TRBV6-2 or TRBV6-3, with D unresolved. Trimming pared 1 base from V and 2 bases from J, leaving 8 bases between. Germline CDR1 MNHEY, CDR2 SVGEGT. This CDR3 is built from 14 residues. DNA of the CDR3: TGTGCCAGCAGTTACTTTACTGAAAACACTGAAGCTTTCTTT. It specifies CASSYFTENTEAFF.

This chain joins TRBV16 and TRBJ1-5, with D possibly TRBD1 on 5 matching bases. There are 17 residues in the CDR3. Trimming stripped 4 bases from V and 4 bases from J, with 20 bases between. Germline V gene lookup returns CDR1 KGHSY and CDR2 FQNENV. CDR3 nucleotide sequence: TGTGCCAGCAGCCCCAAGGCTTTGAGGACACCGAATCAGCCCCAGCATTTT. Translation gives CASSPKALRTPNQPQHF.